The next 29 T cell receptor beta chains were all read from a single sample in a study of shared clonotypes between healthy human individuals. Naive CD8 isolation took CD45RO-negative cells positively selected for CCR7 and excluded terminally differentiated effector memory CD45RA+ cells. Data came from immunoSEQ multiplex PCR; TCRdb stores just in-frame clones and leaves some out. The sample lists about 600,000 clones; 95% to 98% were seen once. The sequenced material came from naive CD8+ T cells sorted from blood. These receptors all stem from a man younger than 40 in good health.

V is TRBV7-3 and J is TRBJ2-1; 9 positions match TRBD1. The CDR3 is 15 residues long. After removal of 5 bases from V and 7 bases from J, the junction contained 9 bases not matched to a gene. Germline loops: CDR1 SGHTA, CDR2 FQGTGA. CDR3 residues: CASSRSGTGINEQFF. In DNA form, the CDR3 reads TGTGCCAGCAGCCGTTCCGGGACAGGGATTAATGAGCAGTTCTTC.

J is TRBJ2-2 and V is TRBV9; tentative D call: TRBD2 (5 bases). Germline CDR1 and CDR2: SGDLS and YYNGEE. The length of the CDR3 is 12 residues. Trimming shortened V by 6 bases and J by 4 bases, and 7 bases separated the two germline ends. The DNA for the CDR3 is TGTGCCAGCACCGAGGGCACCGGGGAGCTGTTTTTT. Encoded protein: CASTEGTGELFF.

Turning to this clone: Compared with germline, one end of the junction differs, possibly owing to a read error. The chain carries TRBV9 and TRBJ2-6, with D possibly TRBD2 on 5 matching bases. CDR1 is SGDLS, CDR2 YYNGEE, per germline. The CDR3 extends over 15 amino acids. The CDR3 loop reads CASSPSGSGTNVLTF. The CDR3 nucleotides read TGTGCCAGCAGCCCGTCGGGATCTGGGACCAACGTCCTGACTTTC.

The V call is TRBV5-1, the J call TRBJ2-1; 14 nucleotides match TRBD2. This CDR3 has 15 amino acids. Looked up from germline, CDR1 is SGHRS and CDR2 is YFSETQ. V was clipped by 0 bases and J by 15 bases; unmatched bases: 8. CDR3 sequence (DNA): TGCGCCAGCAGCTTGGAGGGACTAGCGGGGGCTGGTGCGTTCTTC. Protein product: CASSLEGLAGAGAFF. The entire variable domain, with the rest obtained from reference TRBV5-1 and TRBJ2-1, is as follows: KAGVTQTPRYLIKTRGQQVTLSCSPISGHRSVSWYQQTPGQGLQFLFEYFSETQRNKGNFPGRFSGRQFSNSRSEMNVSTLELGDSALYLCASSLEGLAGAGAFFGPGTRLTVL.

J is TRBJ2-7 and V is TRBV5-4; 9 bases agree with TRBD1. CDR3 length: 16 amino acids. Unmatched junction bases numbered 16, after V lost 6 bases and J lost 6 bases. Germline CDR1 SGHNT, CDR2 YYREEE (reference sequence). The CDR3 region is CASNPGPGTGFPEQYF. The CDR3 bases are TGTGCCAGCAATCCGGGACCCGGGACAGGGTTTCCCGAGCAGTACTTC.

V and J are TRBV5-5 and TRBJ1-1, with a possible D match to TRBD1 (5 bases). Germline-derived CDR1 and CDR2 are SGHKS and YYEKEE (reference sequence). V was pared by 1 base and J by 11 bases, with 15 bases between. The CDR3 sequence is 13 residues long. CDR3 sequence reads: CASSLQIGHAAFF. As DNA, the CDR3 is TGTGCCAGCAGCTTGCAAATCGGACACGCGGCTTTCTTT. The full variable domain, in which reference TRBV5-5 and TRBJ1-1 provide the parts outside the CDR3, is DAGVTQSPTHLIKTRGQQVTLRCSPISGHKSVSWYQQVLGQGPQFIFQYYEKEERGRGNFPDRFSARQFPNYSSELNVNALLLGDSALYLCASSLQIGHAAFFGQGTRLTVV.

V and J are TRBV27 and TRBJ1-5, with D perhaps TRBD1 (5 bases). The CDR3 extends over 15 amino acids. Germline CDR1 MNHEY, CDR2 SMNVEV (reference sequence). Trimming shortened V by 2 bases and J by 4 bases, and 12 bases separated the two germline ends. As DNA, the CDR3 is TGTGCCAGCAGTTTAGGGGCGGCAGGGAATCAGCCCCAGCATTTT. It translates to CASSLGAAGNQPQHF.

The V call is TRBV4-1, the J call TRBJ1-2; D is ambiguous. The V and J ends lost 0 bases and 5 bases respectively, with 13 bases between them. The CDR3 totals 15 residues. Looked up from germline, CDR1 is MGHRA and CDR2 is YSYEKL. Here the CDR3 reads CASSQEWPTVYGYTF. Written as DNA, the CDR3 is TGCGCCAGCAGCCAAGAGTGGCCGACCGTGTATGGCTACACCTTC.

This CDR3 is CASSNAFSAPSYNEQFF. CDR3 in DNA: TGCGCCAGCAGTAATGCCTTTAGCGCCCCCTCCTACAATGAGCAGTTCTTC. The chain links TRBV10-1 to TRBJ2-1, with D maybe TRBD2 (5 bases). Germline-derived CDR1 and CDR2 are WNHNN and SYGVQD (reference sequence). Deletions cut 5 bases from V and 0 bases from J, with 17 bases between. The CDR3 loop spans 17 amino acids.

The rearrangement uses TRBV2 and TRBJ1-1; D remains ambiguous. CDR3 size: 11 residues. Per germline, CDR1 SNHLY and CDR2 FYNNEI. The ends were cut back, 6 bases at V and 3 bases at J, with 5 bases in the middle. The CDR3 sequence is CASRWDTEAFF. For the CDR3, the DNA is TGTGCCAGCAGGTGGGACACTGAAGCTTTCTTT.

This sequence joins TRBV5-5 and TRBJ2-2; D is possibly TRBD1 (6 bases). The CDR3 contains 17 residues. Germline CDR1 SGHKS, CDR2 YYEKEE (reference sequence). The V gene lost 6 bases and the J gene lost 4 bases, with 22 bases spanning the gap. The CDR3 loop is CASNRQVSYSPTGELFF. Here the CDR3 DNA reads TGTGCCAGCAACCGACAGGTATCATATTCGCCCACCGGGGAGCTGTTTTTT.

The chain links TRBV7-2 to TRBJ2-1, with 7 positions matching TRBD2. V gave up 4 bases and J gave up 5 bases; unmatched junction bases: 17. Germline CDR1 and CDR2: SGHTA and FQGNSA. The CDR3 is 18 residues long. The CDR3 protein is CASSSRAMGLSLDNEQFF. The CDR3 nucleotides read TGTGCCAGCAGCTCCCGTGCGATGGGACTAAGTCTGGACAATGAGCAGTTCTTC. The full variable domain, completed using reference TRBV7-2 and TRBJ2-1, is GAGVSQSPSNKVTEKGKDVELRCDPISGHTALYWYRQSLGQGLEFLIYFQGNSAPDKSGLPSDRFSAERTGGSVSTLTIQRTQQEDSAVYLCASSSRAMGLSLDNEQFFGPGTRLTVL.

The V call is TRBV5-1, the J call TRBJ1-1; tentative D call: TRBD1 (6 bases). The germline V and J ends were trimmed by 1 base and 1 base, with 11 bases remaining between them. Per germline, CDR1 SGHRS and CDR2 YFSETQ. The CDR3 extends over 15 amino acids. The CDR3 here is CASSLRGSPNTEAFF. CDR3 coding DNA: TGCGCCAGCAGCTTGAGGGGGTCTCCGAACACTGAAGCTTTCTTT. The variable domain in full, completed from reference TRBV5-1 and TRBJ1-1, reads KAGVTQTPRYLIKTRGQQVTLSCSPISGHRSVSWYQQTPGQGLQFLFEYFSETQRNKGNFPGRFSGRQFSNSRSEMNVSTLELGDSALYLCASSLRGSPNTEAFFGQGTRLTVV.

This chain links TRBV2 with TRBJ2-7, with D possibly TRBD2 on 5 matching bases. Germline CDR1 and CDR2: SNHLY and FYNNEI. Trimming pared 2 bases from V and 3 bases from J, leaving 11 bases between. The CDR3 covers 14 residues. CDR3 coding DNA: TGTGCCAGCAGTGAAAGTCTAGGGAGCTACGAGCAGTACTTC. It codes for CASSESLGSYEQYF. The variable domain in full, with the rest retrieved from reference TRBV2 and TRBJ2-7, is EPEVTQTPSHQVTQMGQEVILRCVPISNHLYFYWYRQILGQKVEFLVSFYNNEISEKSEIFDDQFSVERPDGSNFTLKIRSTKLEDSAMYFCASSESLGSYEQYFGPGTRLTVT.

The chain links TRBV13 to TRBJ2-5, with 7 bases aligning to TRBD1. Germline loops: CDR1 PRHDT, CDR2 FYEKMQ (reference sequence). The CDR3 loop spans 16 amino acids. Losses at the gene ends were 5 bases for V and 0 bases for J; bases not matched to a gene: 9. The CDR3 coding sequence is TGTGCCAGCAGCACCCGGGGACAGCAGTACCAAGAGACCCAGTACTTC. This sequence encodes CASSTRGQQYQETQYF. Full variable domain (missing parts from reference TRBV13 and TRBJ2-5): AAGVIQSPRHLIKEKRETATLKCYPIPRHDTVYWYQQGPGQDPQFLISFYEKMQSDKGSIPDRFSAQQFSDYHSELNMSSLELGDSALYFCASSTRGQQYQETQYFGPGTRLLVL.

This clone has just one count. CDR3 loop: CASSPNRDGYNEQFF. The CDR3 DNA reads TGTGCCAGCAGCCCGAATCGGGACGGATACAATGAGCAGTTCTTC. This chain joins TRBV11-2 and TRBJ2-1; D assignment may be TRBD1 or TRBD2 (5 bases each). This CDR3 has 15 residues. Germline CDR1 reads SGHAT; CDR2 reads FQNNGV. Trimming shortened V by 5 bases and J by 4 bases, and 15 bases separated the two germline ends.

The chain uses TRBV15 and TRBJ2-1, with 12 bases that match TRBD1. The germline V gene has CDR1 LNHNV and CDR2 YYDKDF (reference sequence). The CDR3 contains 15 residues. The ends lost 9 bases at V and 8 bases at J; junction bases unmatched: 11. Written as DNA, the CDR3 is TGTGCCACTGGGGAACGGGACAGGGGGCTCTATGAGCAGTTCTTC. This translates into CATGERDRGLYEQFF.

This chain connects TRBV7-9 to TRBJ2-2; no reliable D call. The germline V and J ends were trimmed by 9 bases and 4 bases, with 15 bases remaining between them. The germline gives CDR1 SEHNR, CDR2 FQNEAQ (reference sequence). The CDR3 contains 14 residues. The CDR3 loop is CASKLSLATGELFF. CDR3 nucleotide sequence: TGTGCCAGTAAGCTAAGCCTCGCCACCGGGGAGCTGTTTTTT.

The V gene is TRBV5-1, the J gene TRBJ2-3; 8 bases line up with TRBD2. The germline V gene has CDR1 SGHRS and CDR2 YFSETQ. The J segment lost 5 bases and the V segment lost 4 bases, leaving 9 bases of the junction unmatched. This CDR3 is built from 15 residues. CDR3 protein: CASSVSGSSGDTQYF. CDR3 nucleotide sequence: TGCGCCAGCAGCGTCAGCGGGAGCAGTGGAGATACGCAGTATTTT.

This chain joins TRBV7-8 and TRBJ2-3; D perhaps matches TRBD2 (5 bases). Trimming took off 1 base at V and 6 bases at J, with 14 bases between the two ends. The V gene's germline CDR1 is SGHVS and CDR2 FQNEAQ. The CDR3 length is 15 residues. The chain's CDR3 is CASSLGAAWEDTQYF. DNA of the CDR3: TGTGCCAGCAGCTTAGGGGCAGCTTGGGAGGATACGCAGTATTTT.

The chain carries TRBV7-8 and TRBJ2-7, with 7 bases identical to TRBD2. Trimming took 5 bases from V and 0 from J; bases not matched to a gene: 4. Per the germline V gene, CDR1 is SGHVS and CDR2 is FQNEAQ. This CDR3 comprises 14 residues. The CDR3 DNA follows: TGTGCCAGCAGCCACCTAGCGGCCTCCTACGAGCAGTACTTC. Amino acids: CASSHLAASYEQYF.

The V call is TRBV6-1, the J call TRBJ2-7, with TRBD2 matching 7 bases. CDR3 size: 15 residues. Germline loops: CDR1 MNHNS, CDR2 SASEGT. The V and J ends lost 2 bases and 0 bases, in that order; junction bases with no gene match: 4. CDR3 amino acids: CASSETGGSSYEQYF. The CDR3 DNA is TGTGCCAGCAGTGAAACTGGCGGGAGCTCCTACGAGCAGTACTTC.

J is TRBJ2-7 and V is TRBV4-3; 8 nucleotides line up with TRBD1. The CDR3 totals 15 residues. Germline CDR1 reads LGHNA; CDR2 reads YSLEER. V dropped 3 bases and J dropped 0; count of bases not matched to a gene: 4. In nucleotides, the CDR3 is TGCGCCAGCAGCCACTACAGGGGGAACTCCTACGAGCAGTACTTC. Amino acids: CASSHYRGNSYEQYF.

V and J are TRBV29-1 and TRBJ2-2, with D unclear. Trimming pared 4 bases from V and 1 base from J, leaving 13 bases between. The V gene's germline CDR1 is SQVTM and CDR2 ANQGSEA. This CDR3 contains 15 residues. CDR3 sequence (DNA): TGCAGCGTTGTGGTTCTTGAGAAGAACACCGGGGAGCTGTTTTTT. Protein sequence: CSVVVLEKNTGELFF.

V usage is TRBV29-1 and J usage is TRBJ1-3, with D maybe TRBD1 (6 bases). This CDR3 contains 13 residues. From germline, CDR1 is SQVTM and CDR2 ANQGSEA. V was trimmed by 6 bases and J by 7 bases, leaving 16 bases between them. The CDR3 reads CSVEGHQGNTIYF. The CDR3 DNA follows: TGCAGCGTCGAGGGGCATCAGGGGAACACCATATATTTT.

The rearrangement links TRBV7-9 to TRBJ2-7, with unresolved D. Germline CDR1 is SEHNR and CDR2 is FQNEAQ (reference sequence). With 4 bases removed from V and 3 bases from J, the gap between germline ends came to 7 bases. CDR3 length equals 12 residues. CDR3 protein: CASSYADYEQYF. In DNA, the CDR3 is TGTGCCAGCAGCTACGCCGACTACGAGCAGTACTTC.

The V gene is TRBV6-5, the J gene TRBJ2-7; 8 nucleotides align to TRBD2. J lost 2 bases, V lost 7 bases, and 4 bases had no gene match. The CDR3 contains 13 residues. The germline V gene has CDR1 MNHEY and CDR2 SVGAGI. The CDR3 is CASTGTSTYEQYF. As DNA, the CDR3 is TGTGCCAGCACCGGGACTAGTACCTACGAGCAGTACTTC.

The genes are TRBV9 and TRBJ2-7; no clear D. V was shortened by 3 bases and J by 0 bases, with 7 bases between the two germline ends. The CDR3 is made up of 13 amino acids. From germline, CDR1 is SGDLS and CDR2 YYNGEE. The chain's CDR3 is CASSEASSYEQYF. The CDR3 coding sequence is TGTGCCAGCAGCGAGGCTAGCTCCTACGAGCAGTACTTC.

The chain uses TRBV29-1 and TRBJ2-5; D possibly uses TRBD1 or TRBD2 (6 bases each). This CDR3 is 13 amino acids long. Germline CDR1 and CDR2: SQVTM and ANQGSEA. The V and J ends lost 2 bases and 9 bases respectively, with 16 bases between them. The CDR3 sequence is CSVEPFAEGAQYF. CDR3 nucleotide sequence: TGCAGCGTTGAACCATTTGCGGAGGGGGCCCAGTACTTC.